What follows is one T cell receptor (beta chain) and its context. Its antigen is still unknown. Sequencing relied on a NextSeq 550. The Human TCR Profiling Kit (MiLaboratory) was used to prepare UMI-labeled 5' RACE TRB cDNA libraries. The full amount of extracted RNA was used for cDNA synthesis, and the full amount of resulting cDNA was used for PCR amplification. Libraries were prepared in parallel with an identical number of PCR cycles. As for the original processing: With a requirement of at least two reads per UMI, MIGEC and MiXCR extracted about 48,000 +/- 9,800 unique UMI-labeled TRB cDNA molecules per library. Each library averaged around 40,000 +/- 10,000 functional in-frame TRB CDR3 nucleotide clonotypes without stop codons. Diversity metrics, including normalized Shannon-Wiener and Chao1, were computed in VDJtools after downsampling to 5000 UMI-labeled TRB molecules per sample. VDJtools computed clonotype-size-weighted physicochemical properties of the central five CDR3 residues: interaction energy, strength, volume and Kidera factor 4. TCRdb reprocessed the reads; each CDR3 protein sequence makes one entry, and DNA is unavailable. The V and J calls come from TCRdb's annotation, not from the publication. This sample's table has entries for some 150,000 distinct CDR3 sequences. The ten top clones hold 0.41% of the sample.

The data are from a study of CXCR3-negative and CXCR3-positive naive CD8 T cells (dated 2019 in TCRdb). Regarding the study in general: In total, about 135 million TRB reads were obtained, or roughly 1.5 +/- 0.3 million reads per library. Data from ten to twelve donors, pooled across two independent experiments, went into the diversity and physicochemical repertoire analyses. Naive subsets from 5 or 6 donors and memory cells from 3 donors were included in the TRBV-TRBJ cluster analysis. Study-wide conclusions, independent of this receptor: Freshly isolated PBMCs were used for most assays because CXCR3 expression went down partially after cryopreservation. TRB CDR3s from CXCR3-positive naive cells showed higher hydrophobicity (lower Kidera factor 4), lower energy, and higher strength and volume indices than CXCR3-negative naive cells. Repertoire diversity was comparably high in both naive subsets but much lower in memory CD8+ T cells. Surface CD5, linked to self-reactivity in mice, was comparable between naive subsets; TCR interaction strength was therefore also inferred from TRB CDR3 physicochemical properties. Naive CXCR3-negative and CXCR3-positive cells from the same donor showed similar TRBV-TRBJ usage, whereas memory cells showed distinct patterns.

For each CD8+ T cell subset, flow sorting was done in triplicate, and a few hundred thousand cells per subset went directly into RLT lysis buffer. To keep memory contaminants out, a stringent definition of naive CD8+ T cells was applied: CD45RO-CCR7+CD27+CD95-. Using standard density gradient centrifugation, peripheral blood mononuclear cells were isolated from buffy coats. A FACSAria III was used to flow-sort naive CXCR3-negative and CXCR3-positive CD8+ T cells. Total RNA was extracted from sorted cells using an RNeasy Mini Kit. Reading the germline V gene gives CDR1 MGHRA and CDR2 YSYEKL. Including the terminal cysteine and phenylalanine, the CDR3 comprises 16 residues. The protein alone is recorded here.

Recombination connected TRBV4-1 to TRBJ1-5; TCRdb's D call of TRBD1 is untestable without DNA. The sample taken for sequencing was naive CXCR3+ CD8+ T cells from blood. The cell subset or site tag for this specimen amounts to: CD45RO-CCR7+CD27+CD95- naive CD8+ T cells expressing CXCR3 (TNR3+). The origin of this receptor is a human donor in good health. Some clones in this sample may be carry-over from other donors' samples. This receptor carries the CDR3 CASSPTPGQGNQPQHF.